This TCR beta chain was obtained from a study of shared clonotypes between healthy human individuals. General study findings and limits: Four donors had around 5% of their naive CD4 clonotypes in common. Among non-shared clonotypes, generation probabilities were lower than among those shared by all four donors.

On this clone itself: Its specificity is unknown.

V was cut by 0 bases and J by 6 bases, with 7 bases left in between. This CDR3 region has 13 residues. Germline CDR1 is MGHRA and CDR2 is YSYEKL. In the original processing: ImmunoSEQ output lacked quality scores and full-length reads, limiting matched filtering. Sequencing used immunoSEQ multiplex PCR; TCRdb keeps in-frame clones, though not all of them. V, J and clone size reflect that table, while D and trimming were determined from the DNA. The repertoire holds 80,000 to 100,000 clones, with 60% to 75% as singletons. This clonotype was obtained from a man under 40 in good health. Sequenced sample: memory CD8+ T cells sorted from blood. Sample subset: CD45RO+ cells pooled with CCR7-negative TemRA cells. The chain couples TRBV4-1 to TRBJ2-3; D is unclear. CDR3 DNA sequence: TGCGCCAGCAGCCAAGATTTCTCGGATACGCAGTATTTT. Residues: CASSQDFSDTQYF.